The rows below give T cell receptor beta chains drawn from one sample of a study of PD-1 blockade in classical Hodgkin lymphoma. Profiling relied on immunoSEQ multiplex PCR, and the TCRdb table lists in-frame clones only, not all of them. The sample carries about 60,000 clones, roughly 89% recorded once. This sample comprised peripheral blood mononuclear cells (PBMCs), obtained before the fourth cycle of nivolumab. These receptor sequences come from a human donor with classical Hodgkin lymphoma. Both conserved end residues are part of each CDR3. Each record gives: CDR3 length, V gene, D gene, clone size, J gene, CDR3 protein, CDR3 DNA. The D gene is left open where the match is weak. Some rows mark clone size as missing; the rest say once, few, many or name a class of expanded clone.

>15|TRBV6-5|-|-|TRBJ2-7
CASSHRKRKRVEQYF
TGTGCCAGCAGCCATCGAAAGCGTAAGAGGGTTGAGCAGTACTTC
>15|TRBV9|TRBD2|-|TRBJ2-1
CASSAEASGGNEQFF
TGTGCCAGCAGCGCCGAGGCCAGCGGGGGCAATGAGCAGTTCTTC
>12|TRBV6-4|-|-|TRBJ1-2
CASRAGNSGYTF
TGTGCCAGCAGGGCAGGGAATAGTGGCTACACCTTC
>10|TRBV12-5|-|-|TRBJ1-5
CASGSQPQHF
TGTGCTAGTGGTTCCCAGCCCCAGCATTTT
>17|TRBV10-3|-|-|TRBJ2-7
CAISPIETIEGIYEQYF
TGTGCCATCAGCCCAATAGAAACTATAGAAGGTATCTACGAGCAGTACTTC
>13|TRBV7-6|TRBD1|-|TRBJ1-2
CASSAGQGYGYTF
TGTGCCAGCAGTGCGGGACAGGGCTATGGCTACACCTTC
>15|TRBV5-8|-|-|TRBJ2-3
CASSLARESTDTQYF
TGTGCCAGCAGCTTAGCTAGGGAGAGCACAGATACGCAGTATTTT
>13|TRBV30|TRBD1|few|TRBJ1-5
CAMGQGGNQPQHF
TGTGCCATGGGACAGGGCGGCAATCAGCCCCAGCATTTT
>15|TRBV2|-|-|TRBJ1-5
CASRRDSQDYQPQHF
TGTGCCAGCAGGAGGGACTCACAAGACTATCAGCCCCAGCATTTT
>15|TRBV7-9|TRBD1|once|TRBJ1-2
CASTDNGDREYGYTF
TGTGCCAGCACCGACAATGGGGACAGGGAGTATGGCTACACCTTC
>14|TRBV14|-|few|TRBJ1-6
CASSQDRGPAPLHF
TGTGCCAGCAGCCAAGATCGCGGGCCTGCACCCCTCCACTTT
>16|TRBV2|-|-|TRBJ1-6
CASSRELNSYNSPLHF
TGTGCCAGCAGCAGGGAACTTAACTCCTATAATTCACCCCTCCACTTT
>15|TRBV5-4|-|few|TRBJ2-2
CASSARDRNTGELFF
TGTGCCAGCAGCGCCCGGGACCGGAACACCGGGGAGCTGTTTTTT
>12|TRBV5-1|-|-|TRBJ1-2
CASSWEDYGYTF
TGCGCCAGCAGCTGGGAAGACTATGGCTACACCTTC
>13|TRBV18|-|once|TRBJ1-2
CASSPLERGGYTF
TGTGCCAGCTCACCCCTAGAGAGGGGTGGCTACACCTTC
>11|TRBV30|-|-|TRBJ1-5
CAWNLGGPQHF
TGTGCCTGGAATTTGGGGGGGCCCCAGCATTTT
>18|TRBV7-9|-|-|TRBJ2-6
CASSLLPPGVAGANVLTF
TGTGCCAGCAGCTTATTACCCCCCGGAGTAGCAGGGGCCAACGTCCTGACTTTC
>14|TRBV9|-|-|TRBJ2-7
CASSVDILPYEQYF
TGTGCCAGCAGCGTAGATATTTTGCCCTACGAGCAGTACTTC
>18|TRBV25-1|TRBD1|-|TRBJ1-1
CASSPQLRGLRSVTEAFF
TGTGCCAGCAGTCCGCAATTGAGGGGGCTTAGATCGGTCACTGAAGCTTTCTTT
>16|TRBV7-6|-|-|TRBJ2-5
CASSGKGGWDQETQYF
TGTGCCAGCAGCGGAAAGGGTGGATGGGACCAAGAGACCCAGTACTTC
>15|TRBV19|TRBD1|-|TRBJ1-1
CASSSRDRTNTEAFF
TGTGCCAGTAGTTCCAGGGACAGGACCAACACTGAAGCTTTCTTT
>13|TRBV9|-|-|TRBJ1-3
CASSVAAGNTIYF
TGTGCCAGCAGCGTAGCTGCCGGAAACACCATATATTTT
>12|TRBV2|TRBD1|-|TRBJ1-2
CARDRVEEGYTF
TGTGCCAGAGACAGGGTGGAGGAAGGCTACACCTTC